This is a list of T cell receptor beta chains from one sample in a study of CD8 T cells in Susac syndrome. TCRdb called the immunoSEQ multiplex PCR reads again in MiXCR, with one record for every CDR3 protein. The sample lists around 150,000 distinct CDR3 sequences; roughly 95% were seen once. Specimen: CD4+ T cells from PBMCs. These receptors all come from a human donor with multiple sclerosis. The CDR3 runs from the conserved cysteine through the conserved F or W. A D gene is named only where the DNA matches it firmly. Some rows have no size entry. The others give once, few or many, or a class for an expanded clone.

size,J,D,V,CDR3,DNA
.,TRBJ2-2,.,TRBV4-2,CASSHRNGGRGGELFF,TGTGCCAGCAGCCACCGGAACGGGGGGCGCGGCGGGGAGCTGTTTTTT
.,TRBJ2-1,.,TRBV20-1,CSARGPSDWGNEQFF,TGCAGTGCTCGGGGGCCTAGCGACTGGGGCAATGAGCAGTTCTTC
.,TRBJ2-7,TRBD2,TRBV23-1,CASSQSVTYCGRLAVWEQYF,TGCGCCAGCAGTCAATCGGTAACCTATTGCGGGAGACTAGCGGTTTGGGAGCAGTACTTC
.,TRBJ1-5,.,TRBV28,CASSLIFVLYSNQPQHF,TGTGCCAGCAGTTTGATTTTCGTACTATATAGCAATCAGCCCCAGCATTTT
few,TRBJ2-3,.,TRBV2,CASTYTDTQYF,TGTGCCAGCACTTACACAGATACGCAGTATTTT
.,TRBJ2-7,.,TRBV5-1,CASSLDSGTSYEQYF,TGCGCCAGCAGCTTGGACAGCGGCACCTCCTACGAGCAGTACTTC
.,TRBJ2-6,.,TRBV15,CATSIGPGQLRSGANVLTF,TGTGCCACCAGCATCGGACCGGGACAACTCCGATCTGGGGCCAACGTCCTGACTTTC
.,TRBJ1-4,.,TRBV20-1,CSARPLRGDLFF,TGCAGTGCTAGACCTCTCCGGGGGGACCTGTTTTTT
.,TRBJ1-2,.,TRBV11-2,CASSLFPFNYGYTF,TGTGCCAGCAGCTTATTCCCATTTAACTATGGCTACACCTTC
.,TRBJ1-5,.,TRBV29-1,CSVKGGFDQPQHF,TGCAGCGTCAAGGGGGGCTTTGACCAGCCCCAGCATTTT
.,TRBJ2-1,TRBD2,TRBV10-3,CAISDPGLAGYEQFF,TGTGCCATCAGTGATCCCGGACTAGCGGGATATGAGCAGTTCTTC
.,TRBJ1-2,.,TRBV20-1,CSARVRVSVEGYTF,TGCAGTGCTAGGGTCAGGGTGTCAGTGGAAGGCTACACCTTC
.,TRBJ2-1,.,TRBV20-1,CSAPDPRSSYNEQFF,TGCAGTGCTCCTGACCCCCGCAGTTCCTACAATGAGCAGTTCTTC
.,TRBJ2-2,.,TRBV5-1,CASVSGRAPNTGELFF,TGCGCCAGCGTTTCCGGACGGGCCCCTAACACCGGGGAGCTGTTTTTT
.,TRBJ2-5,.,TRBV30,CAWSVGPRLGETQYF,TGTGCCTGGAGTGTTGGCCCAAGGTTAGGCGAGACCCAGTACTTC
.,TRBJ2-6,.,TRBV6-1,CASSETGSGANVLTF,TGTGCCAGCAGTGAAACAGGGTCTGGGGCCAACGTCCTGACTTTC
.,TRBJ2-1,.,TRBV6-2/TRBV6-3,CASSYWELSEQFF,TGTGCCAGCAGTTACTGGGAATTGAGTGAGCAGTTCTTC
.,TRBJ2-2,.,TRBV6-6,CASSFQAGSGELFF,TGTGCCAGCAGTTTTCAGGCAGGATCCGGGGAGCTGTTTTTT
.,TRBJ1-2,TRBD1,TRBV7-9,CASSPTGGFGGYTF,TGTGCCAGCAGCCCAACAGGGGGCTTCGGAGGCTACACCTTC
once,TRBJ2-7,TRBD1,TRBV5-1,CASMGDSTYEQYF,TGCGCCAGCATGGGGGACAGCACCTACGAGCAGTACTTC
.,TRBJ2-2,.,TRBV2,CAAGNTGELFF,TGTGCCGCTGGGAACACCGGGGAGCTGTTTTTT
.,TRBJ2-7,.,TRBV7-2,CASRLYPGTQIGEQYF,TGTGCCAGCAGACTTTACCCCGGGACCCAAATCGGGGAGCAGTACTTC
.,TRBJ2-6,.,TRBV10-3,CAISEGGSSGANVLTF,TGTGCCATCAGTGAGGGGGGGAGCTCTGGGGCCAACGTCCTGACTTTC
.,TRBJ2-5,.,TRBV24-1,CATSDPDGSTQYF,TGTGCCACCAGTGACCCGGACGGGTCGACCCAGTACTTC
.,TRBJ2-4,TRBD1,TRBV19,CASTGTGADIQYF,TGTGCCAGTACCGGGACAGGGGCGGACATTCAGTACTTC
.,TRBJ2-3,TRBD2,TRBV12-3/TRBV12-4,CASSLAGAIDTQYF,TGTGCCAGCAGTTTGGCGGGAGCCATAGATACGCAGTATTTT
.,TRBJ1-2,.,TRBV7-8,CASSSTDRWDGYTF,TGTGCCAGCAGCTCCACCGACAGGTGGGATGGCTACACCTTC
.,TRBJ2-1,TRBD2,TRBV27,CASGRLAGGAYNEQFF,TGTGCCAGCGGCCGACTAGCGGGAGGAGCCTACAATGAGCAGTTCTTC
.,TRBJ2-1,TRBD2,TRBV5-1,CASSGTSPFNEQFF,TGCGCCAGCAGCGGGACTAGCCCTTTCAATGAGCAGTTCTTC
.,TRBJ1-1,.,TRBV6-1,CASSPGEEIALPSGNTEAFF,TGTGCCAGCAGTCCCGGTGAGGAAATCGCGCTCCCTTCTGGGAACACTGAAGCTTTCTTT
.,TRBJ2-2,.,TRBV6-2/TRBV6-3,CASSTGMWERPGELFF,TGTGCCAGCAGTACCGGCATGTGGGAGAGGCCCGGGGAGCTGTTTTTT
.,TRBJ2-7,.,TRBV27,CASSLVISYEQYF,TGTGCCAGCAGTCTCGTAATCTCCTACGAGCAGTACTTC
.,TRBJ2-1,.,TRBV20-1,CSAPGPSWGIDEQFF,TGCAGTGCTCCAGGCCCTAGCTGGGGTATCGATGAGCAGTTCTTC
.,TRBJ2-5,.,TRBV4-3,CASSQEPFKTQYF,TGCGCCAGCAGCCAAGAACCGTTCAAGACCCAGTACTTC
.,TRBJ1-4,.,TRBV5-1,CASSQTATNEKLFF,TGCGCCAGCAGCCAAACTGCAACTAATGAAAAACTGTTTTTT
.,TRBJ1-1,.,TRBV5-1,CASSSDGPRGAFF,TGCGCCAGCAGCTCGGATGGACCCAGAGGAGCTTTCTTT
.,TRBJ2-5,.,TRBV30,CAWSNRWGTGVQETQYF,TGTGCCTGGAGTAATCGCTGGGGGACTGGGGTCCAAGAGACCCAGTACTTC
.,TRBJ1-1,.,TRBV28,CASSPGTEKNTEAFF,TGTGCCAGCAGTCCAGGGACGGAAAAGAACACTGAAGCTTTCTTT
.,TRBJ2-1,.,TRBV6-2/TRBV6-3,CASSKRSNEQFF,TGTGCCAGCAGTAAAAGGAGCAATGAGCAGTTCTTC
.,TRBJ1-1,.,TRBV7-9,CASSSGIYTEAFF,TGTGCCAGCAGCTCCGGGATATACACTGAAGCTTTCTTT
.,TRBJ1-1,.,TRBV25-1,CASSEYRDKAVTFF,TGTGCCAGCAGTGAATATAGGGACAAGGCCGTGACTTTCTTT
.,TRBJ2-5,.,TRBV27,CASSSSLWFVAGAQETQYF,TGTGCCAGCAGCTCCAGCCTCTGGTTCGTCGCCGGGGCACAAGAGACCCAGTACTTC
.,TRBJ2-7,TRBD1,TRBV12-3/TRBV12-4,CAVSLPGQNYEQYF,TGTGCTGTTTCACTTCCGGGACAGAACTACGAGCAGTACTTC
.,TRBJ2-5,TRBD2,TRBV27,CASSLRPAGGQETQYF,TGTGCCAGCAGTTTACGACCAGCGGGAGGGCAAGAGACCCAGTACTTC
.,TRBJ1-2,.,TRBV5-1,CASSPTGSGYGYTF,TGCGCCAGCAGCCCAACAGGGTCGGGCTATGGCTACACCTTC
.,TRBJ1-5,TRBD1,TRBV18,CASSPRQGDQPQHF,TGTGCCAGCTCACCACGACAGGGAGATCAGCCCCAGCATTTT
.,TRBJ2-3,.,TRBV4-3,CASSQDARDTQYF,TGCGCCAGCAGCCAAGACGCCCGGGATACGCAGTATTTT
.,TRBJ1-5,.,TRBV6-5,CASSYPPGHYSNQPQHF,TGTGCCAGCAGTTACCCTCCGGGACATTATAGCAATCAGCCCCAGCATTTT